These 22 T cell receptor beta chains originate from one sample sequenced in a study of blood T cell repertoires in COVID-19. Method: immunoSEQ multiplex PCR; TCRdb's copy keeps in-frame clones and lacks some. The sample records about 150,000 clones, roughly 76% being singletons. Sequencing used peripheral blood. These receptors came from a human donor with acute or convalescent COVID-19. The donor label of this sample is uncertain.

The chain combines TRBV4-1 with TRBJ2-2; TRBD1 is a possible D gene (6 bases). V was trimmed by 1 base and J by 4 bases, leaving 13 bases between them. CDR1 is MGHRA and CDR2 is YSYEKL in the germline V gene. There are 16 residues in the CDR3. As DNA, the CDR3 is TGCGCCAGCAGCCAAGTTGACAGGCGTCCCACCGGGGAGCTGTTTTTT. Translation gives CASSQVDRRPTGELFF.

The V gene is TRBV6-5, the J gene TRBJ2-7, with 9 bases identical to TRBD2. Germline loops: CDR1 MNHEY, CDR2 SVGAGI. The CDR3 is made up of 14 amino acids. The J segment lost 2 bases and the V segment lost 6 bases, leaving 5 bases of the junction unmatched. CDR3 sequence: CASRAGGGAYEQYF. For the CDR3, the DNA is TGTGCCAGCAGGGCTGGCGGGGGGGCCTACGAGCAGTACTTC.

The genes are TRBV6-5 and TRBJ1-1, with D unresolved. With 8 bases removed from V and 1 base from J, the gap between germline ends came to 14 bases. Germline CDR1 is MNHEY and CDR2 is SVGAGI. The CDR3 is 14 amino acids. For the CDR3, the DNA is TGTGCCAGCCGAGATATCAATACGAACACTGAAGCTTTCTTT. It yields the protein CASRDINTNTEAFF.

This clone came up a few times. The V gene is TRBV2, the J gene TRBJ2-5; possible D gene TRBD2, 5 bases. There are 12 residues in the CDR3. Trimming took off 3 bases at V and 7 bases at J, with 9 bases between the two ends. Per the germline V gene, CDR1 is SNHLY and CDR2 is FYNNEI. This chain's CDR3 is CASSERARTQYF. The CDR3 bases are TGTGCCAGCAGTGAGAGGGCCCGGACCCAGTACTTC.

This clone has just a few counts. V and J are TRBV24-1 and TRBJ2-3, with D possibly matching TRBD1 (5 bases). Germline lookup yields CDR1 KGHDR and CDR2 SFDVKD. V lost 4 bases, J lost 0 bases, and 13 bases lay in between. CDR3 length: 16 amino acids. The CDR3 nucleotides are TGTGCCACCAGTGAAGCAACAGGCTTGAGCACAGATACGCAGTATTTT. It is translated as CATSEATGLSTDTQYF.

The chain has TRBV3-1 (or the pseudogene TRBV3-2) and TRBJ2-3, with no clear D. CDR3 length equals 13 residues. Germline loops: CDR1 LGHDT, CDR2 YNNKEL (reference sequence). V lost 5 bases to trimming and J lost 7 bases, with 13 bases between them. The CDR3 reads CASSSDIKHTQYF. CDR3 nucleotide sequence: TGTGCCAGCAGCTCCGATATTAAGCATACGCAGTATTTT.

The chain couples TRBV5-4 to TRBJ2-3; no clear D. Trimming removed 3 bases at V and 6 bases at J, with 17 bases between. The CDR3 is 15 residues long. Germline values: CDR1 SGHNT, CDR2 YYREEE (reference sequence). Written as DNA, the CDR3 is TGTGCCAGCAGCTCCTACCAAACCGAGGCGGATACGCAGTATTTT. This sequence encodes CASSSYQTEADTQYF.

The V gene is TRBV6-1, the J gene TRBJ2-2; unclear D gene. The length of the CDR3 is 14 residues. Trimming took 1 base from V and 3 from J, leaving 6 bases between them. Germline assignment: CDR1 MNHNS and CDR2 SASEGT. CDR3 protein: CASSEGPDTGELFF. In DNA form, the CDR3 reads TGTGCCAGCAGTGAAGGCCCAGACACCGGGGAGCTGTTTTTT.

V is TRBV19 and J is TRBJ1-6, with D possibly TRBD1 on 6 matching bases. Germline CDR1 is LNHDA and CDR2 is SQIVND (reference sequence). V gave up 1 base and J gave up 7 bases, with 11 bases separating them. This CDR3 contains 15 residues. The CDR3 reads CASSIGRQGNSPLHF. In DNA, the CDR3 is TGTGCCAGTAGTATAGGGAGGCAGGGGAATTCACCCCTCCACTTT. The entire variable domain, with the rest obtained from reference TRBV19 and TRBJ1-6, is as follows: DGGITQSPKYLFRKEGQNVTLSCEQNLNHDAMYWYRQDPGQGLRLIYYSQIVNDFQKGDIAEGYSVSREKKESFPLTVTSAQKNPTAFYLCASSIGRQGNSPLHFGNGTRLTVT.

The chain combines TRBV6-6 with TRBJ2-2; possible D gene TRBD1, 5 bases. Germline-derived CDR1 and CDR2 are MNHNY and SVGAGI (reference sequence). With 0 bases removed from V and 5 bases from J, the gap between germline ends came to 13 bases. CDR3 length: 16 residues. The DNA of the CDR3 is TGTGCCAGCAGTTACTCCCTCGACAGTAGGACCGGGGAGCTGTTTTTT. It codes for CASSYSLDSRTGELFF.

The chain couples TRBV10-3 to TRBJ2-2; 8 bases are a match to TRBD2. Germline values: CDR1 ENHRY, CDR2 SYGVKD. V trimming: 0 bases; J trimming: 7 bases; junction bases outside the gene matches: 7. The CDR3 has 16 residues. This CDR3 reads CAISESSGGPSGELFF. The CDR3 region has the DNA TGTGCCATCAGTGAGTCATCGGGAGGGCCTAGCGGGGAGCTGTTTTTT.

The chain is built from TRBV7-2 and TRBJ2-2, with TRBD1 matching 9 bases. The germline V gene has CDR1 SGHTA and CDR2 FQGNSA. The trim removed 4 bases at V and 7 bases at J, leaving 10 bases unmatched. This CDR3 spans 16 amino acids. CDR3 DNA sequence: TGTGCCAGCAGCTATCATACAGGGGGCGTACGCGGGGAGCTGTTTTTT. Translating gives CASSYHTGGVRGELFF.

This rearrangement joins TRBV7-8 to TRBJ1-1; D is unclear. The CDR3 has 15 residues. Germline V gives CDR1 SGHVS, CDR2 FQNEAQ. The V and J ends lost 4 bases and 6 bases respectively, with 18 bases between them. The CDR3 region is CASSSSPGSRPEAFF. CDR3 DNA sequence: TGTGCCAGCAGCTCCTCCCCGGGGTCCCGGCCTGAAGCTTTCTTT.

The chain employs TRBV14 and TRBJ1-1, with D uncertain. V was shortened by 5 bases and J by 4 bases, with 23 bases between the two germline ends. The CDR3 has 17 amino acids. In germline, CDR1 is SGHDN, CDR2 FVKESK. CDR3 sequence (DNA): TGTGCCAGCAGCTACTCCCAGGCACGTCGAGGGATCACTGAAGCTTTCTTT. Translation: CASSYSQARRGITEAFF.

The CDR3 sequence: CATSDAGNQPQHF. CDR3 sequence (DNA): TGTGCCACCAGTGATGCAGGGAATCAGCCCCAGCATTTT. The chain has TRBV24-1 and TRBJ1-5; D possibly corresponds to TRBD1 (5 bases). V was cut by 3 bases and J by 4 bases, with 6 bases left in between. This CDR3 spans 13 amino acids. Germline CDR1 reads KGHDR; CDR2 reads SFDVKD.

J is TRBJ1-1 and V is TRBV27, with unresolved D. V was clipped by 0 bases and J by 5 bases, with 19 bases between them. This CDR3 is built from 17 residues. Germline V gene sequence: CDR1 MNHEY, CDR2 SMNVEV (reference sequence). CDR3 sequence: CASSLSLRKRGRTEAFF. In DNA form, the CDR3 reads TGTGCCAGCAGTTTATCTCTACGGAAGAGAGGAAGAACTGAAGCTTTCTTT.

This chain uses TRBV13 with TRBJ1-3; the match to TRBD1 covers 7 bases. CDR1 and CDR2 (germline): PRHDT, FYEKMQ (reference sequence). The CDR3 has 15 residues. V was pared by 3 bases and J by 4 bases, with 6 bases of the junction left unmatched. The CDR3 sequence: CASSFDREAGNTIYF. The DNA of the CDR3 is TGTGCCAGCAGCTTCGACAGGGAGGCAGGAAACACCATATATTTT.

This chain links TRBV5-1 with TRBJ1-1; 9 bases are shared with TRBD1. V shed 3 bases and J 2 bases; nucleotides not matched to a gene: 5. CDR3 length: 15 residues. Germline V lookup: CDR1 SGHRS, CDR2 YFSETQ. In DNA, the CDR3 is TGCGCCAGCAGCTCCGGGACAGGGACCAACACTGAAGCTTTCTTT. This translates into CASSSGTGTNTEAFF.

This clone was observed a few times. The chain is built from TRBV25-1 and TRBJ2-1, with 10 bases that match TRBD1. The CDR3 contains 17 residues. Trimming cost V 3 bases and J 2 bases; bases outside gene matches: 7. CDR1 and CDR2 (germline): MGHDK, SYGVNS. The CDR3 protein is CASSEGPTGGPYNEQFF. DNA of the CDR3: TGTGCCAGCAGTGAGGGCCCGACAGGGGGCCCCTACAATGAGCAGTTCTTC.

The chain has TRBV27 and TRBJ2-7; a weak D match, TRBD1 (5 bases). The CDR3 sequence is 14 residues long. Germline CDR1 reads MNHEY; CDR2 reads SMNVEV (reference sequence). With 5 bases removed from V and 3 bases from J, the gap between germline ends came to 14 bases. For the CDR3, the DNA is TGTGCCAGCAGTCCCCTTGGGGCGGTCTACGAGCAGTACTTC. Translated, it gives CASSPLGAVYEQYF.

This clone was observed a handful of times. The rearrangement uses TRBV19 and TRBJ2-1; tentatively, D is TRBD2 (5 bases). The germline gives CDR1 LNHDA, CDR2 SQIVND (reference sequence). Deletions cut 6 bases from V and 7 bases from J, with 10 bases between. This CDR3 is built from 12 residues. The CDR3 bases are TGTGCCAGTAGAACTAGGATAAATGAGCAGTTCTTC. This codes for CASRTRINEQFF.

The chain joins TRBV5-1 to TRBJ2-7; D possibly corresponds to TRBD1 (6 bases). Germline values: CDR1 SGHRS, CDR2 YFSETQ. The CDR3 loop spans 14 amino acids. V lost 0 bases, J lost 1 base, and 8 bases lay in between. This CDR3 is CASSLEDSSYEQYF. CDR3 sequence (DNA): TGCGCCAGCAGCTTGGAGGACAGTTCCTACGAGCAGTACTTC. Using reference TRBV5-1 and TRBJ2-7 for the parts outside the CDR3, the full variable domain is KAGVTQTPRYLIKTRGQQVTLSCSPISGHRSVSWYQQTPGQGLQFLFEYFSETQRNKGNFPGRFSGRQFSNSRSEMNVSTLELGDSALYLCASSLEDSSYEQYFGPGTRLTVT.